This T cell receptor (beta chain) was captured by sequencing in a study of CD8 T cells in ankylosing spondylitis. With respect to this clonotype: Its antigen remains unknown.

Library preparation for TCR beta used quantitative 5'-RACE with molecular barcodes. From the 5' RACE reads, TCRdb called clonotypes with MiXCR, one entry per CDR3 protein. The repertoire includes about 160,000 distinct CDR3 sequences, approximately 9% of them detected once, and about 14% sits in the top ten. Findings and limits, study-wide: The authors reported significant enrichment of disease-linked clones in matched ankylosing spondylitis synovial fluid. Blood from ankylosing spondylitis patients appeared to carry a characteristic roughly 8-variant TCR beta motif.

The CDR3 length is 13 residues. Germline V gene lookup returns CDR1 SGHNT and CDR2 YYREEE (reference sequence). The junction had 8 bases not matched to a gene; V was cut back by 4 bases and J by 7 bases. The TCR was taken from a female donor with ankylosing spondylitis or in good health (not recorded which). The source material was blood, either unsorted or a sorted T cell fraction (not recorded which). The V call is TRBV5-4, the J call TRBJ2-7; 7 nucleotides agree with TRBD1. The CDR3 reads CASSPPDRQEQYF. As DNA, the CDR3 is TGTGCCAGCAGCCCACCGGACAGGCAGGAGCAGTACTTC. The full variable domain, with the rest looked up from reference TRBV5-4 and TRBJ2-7, is ETGVTQSPTHLIKTRGQQVTLRCSSQSGHNTVSWYQQALGQGPQFIFQYYREEENGRGNFPPRFSGLQFPNYSSELNVNALELDDSALYLCASSPPDRQEQYFGPGTRLTVT.